This record concerns one T cell receptor beta chain sequence. Antigen: not known. The record originates from a study of human T cells and chemical hapten exposure. Findings and limits, study-wide: While controls formed fewer of them, expanded TCRs formed significantly more large CDR3 similarity clusters.

The time point here: patch test 1, 2 weeks after DPC sensitization. Specified treatment: therapeutic diphenylcyclopropenone sensitization with weekly scalp DPC. TCRdb redid the calling of the RACE reads with MiXCR, one entry per CDR3 protein. Among some 81,000 distinct CDR3 sequences, roughly 7.1% were seen once, and the ten largest hold roughly 1.5%. Trimming shortened V by 0 bases and J by 4 bases, and 9 bases separated the two germline ends. The length of the CDR3 is 13 residues. Germline V gives CDR1 GTSNPN, CDR2 SVGIG (reference sequence). The source is a woman younger than 45 with alopecia areata. Some clones in this sample may be carry-over from other donors' samples. This sample comprised whole blood, obtained in connection with sensitization to the hapten diphenylcyclopropenone (DPC). This rearrangement joins TRBV30 to TRBJ1-2, with no clear D. The CDR3 DNA follows: TGTGCCTGGAGTGTCGACGTGTCCTATGGCTACACCTTC. Translation: CAWSVDVSYGYTF.